This record looks at one T cell receptor (beta chain) sequence and its context. TCRdb independently ran MiXCR on the RACE reads; one entry per CDR3 protein. The data contain about 340,000 distinct CDR3 sequences, about 7% of them singletons. Specified time point: patch test 1, 2 weeks after DPC sensitization. As for treatment: therapeutic diphenylcyclopropenone sensitization with weekly scalp DPC. V shed 1 base, J shed 9 bases, and the junction held 14 bases outside the gene matches. The CDR3 is 19 residues long. Per the germline V gene, CDR1 is SGHTA and CDR2 is FQGNSA. The sample originates from a study of human T cells and chemical hapten exposure.

The rearrangement uses TRBV7-2 and TRBJ2-1, with TRBD2 matching 14 bases. The sample consisted of whole blood, taken in connection with sensitization to the hapten diphenylcyclopropenone (DPC). The sequence was obtained from a young woman with alopecia areata. Some clones in this sample may be carry-over from other donors' samples. The CDR3 loop is CASSLGTSGGLRRRSEQFF. CDR3 nucleotide sequence: TGTGCCAGCAGCTTAGGGACTAGCGGGGGGCTACGAAGACGGAGTGAGCAGTTCTTC.